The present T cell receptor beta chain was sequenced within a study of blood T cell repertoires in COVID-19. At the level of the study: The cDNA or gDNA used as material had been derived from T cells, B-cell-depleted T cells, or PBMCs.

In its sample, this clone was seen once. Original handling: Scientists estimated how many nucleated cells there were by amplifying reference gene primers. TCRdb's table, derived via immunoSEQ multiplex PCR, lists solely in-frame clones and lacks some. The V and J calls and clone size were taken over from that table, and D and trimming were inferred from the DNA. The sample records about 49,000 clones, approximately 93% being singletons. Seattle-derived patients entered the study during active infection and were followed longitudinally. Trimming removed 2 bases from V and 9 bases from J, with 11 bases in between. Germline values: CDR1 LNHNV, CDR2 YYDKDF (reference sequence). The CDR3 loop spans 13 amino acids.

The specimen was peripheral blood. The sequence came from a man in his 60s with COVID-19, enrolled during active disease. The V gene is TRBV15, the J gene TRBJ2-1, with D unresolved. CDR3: CATSRRGPPEQFF. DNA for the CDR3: TGTGCCACCAGCAGACGTGGGCCCCCTGAGCAGTTCTTC.